These 32 T cell receptor beta chains were all obtained from the same sample, sequenced in a study of T cell changes during pregnancy in multiple sclerosis. Only in-frame clones appear in the TCRdb table, and some are missing; sequencing was by immunoSEQ multiplex PCR. This repertoire shows more than 30,000 clones, about 91% found once; its top ten account for approximately 6.1%. The sequenced sample was CD8+ T cells from peripheral blood mononuclear cells, obtained in the second trimester of pregnancy. The receptors stem from a female donor with multiple sclerosis, enrolled in a pregnancy study.

V usage is TRBV19 and J usage is TRBJ1-5; D might be TRBD1 (5 bases). This CDR3 comprises 16 residues. The germline V gene has CDR1 LNHDA and CDR2 SQIVND (reference sequence). V lost 7 bases to trimming and J lost 0 bases, with 16 bases between them. CDR3: CASTLGGRGSNQPQHF. In DNA, the CDR3 is TGTGCCAGTACCCTGGGGGGGAGGGGTAGCAATCAGCCCCAGCATTTT.

This chain joins TRBV27 and TRBJ2-3; 7 bases fit TRBD1. V lost 5 bases and J lost 4; bases outside the gene matches: 9. This CDR3 has 15 residues. Germline CDR1 reads MNHEY; CDR2 reads SMNVEV (reference sequence). CDR3 residues: CASSRDSRRADTQYF. In nucleotides, the CDR3 is TGTGCCAGCAGTCGGGACAGCCGACGGGCAGATACGCAGTATTTT.

CDR3 region: CASTIKVRRGELFF. CDR3 DNA sequence: TGCGCCAGCACTATAAAGGTGCGGAGGGGGGAGCTGTTTTTT. The V and J genes are TRBV23-1 and TRBJ2-2, with D possibly TRBD2 on 5 matching bases. TRBV23-1 is annotated as an ORF whose role is uncertain. V lost 7 bases and J 8 bases, leaving 17 bases between the germline ends. The CDR3 contains 14 residues.

This chain links TRBV6-1 with TRBJ2-3; D perhaps matches TRBD2 (7 bases). The V and J ends lost 7 bases and 4 bases respectively, with 18 bases between them. The CDR3 extends over 15 amino acids. The germline V gene encodes CDR1 MNHNS and CDR2 SASEGT. The CDR3 region is CASTLREGGADTQYF. In DNA form, the CDR3 reads TGTGCCAGCACCCTCCGCGAGGGGGGGGCAGATACGCAGTATTTT.

This clone was recorded once. The chain carries TRBV27 and TRBJ1-1; D perhaps matches TRBD1 (5 bases). The CDR3 length is 14 residues. The ends were cut back, 5 bases at V and 5 bases at J, with 15 bases in the middle. CDR1 MNHEY and CDR2 SMNVEV come from the germline V gene (reference sequence). The DNA of the CDR3 is TGTGCCAGCAGTCTCGCCCGGGGGAAAACTGAAGCTTTCTTT. Translation: CASSLARGKTEAFF.

The gene calls are TRBV7-2 and TRBJ1-4; D remains ambiguous. Trimming removed 2 bases at V and 6 bases at J, with 16 bases between. This CDR3 comprises 16 residues. Per the germline V gene, CDR1 is SGHTA and CDR2 is FQGNSA. CDR3 residues: CASSLYLNMADEKLFF. The DNA of the CDR3 is TGTGCCAGCAGCTTATATTTGAACATGGCTGATGAAAAACTGTTTTTT. The full variable domain, completed using reference TRBV7-2 and TRBJ1-4, is GAGVSQSPSNKVTEKGKDVELRCDPISGHTALYWYRQSLGQGLEFLIYFQGNSAPDKSGLPSDRFSAERTGGSVSTLTIQRTQQEDSAVYLCASSLYLNMADEKLFFGSGTQLSVL.

The chain couples TRBV28 to TRBJ2-7; TRBD1 is a possible D gene (6 bases). Germline CDR1 MDHEN, CDR2 SYDVKM. The length of the CDR3 is 14 residues. Trimming took 4 bases from V and 3 from J, leaving 13 bases between them. DNA of the CDR3: TGTGCCAGCAGTTACCGGGACAATGGCTACGAGCAGTACTTC. Its protein is CASSYRDNGYEQYF.

The chain recombines TRBV5-4 with TRBJ1-1; 9 positions agree with TRBD1. The trim removed 5 bases at V and 6 bases at J, leaving 8 bases unmatched. This CDR3 is built from 14 residues. The germline gives CDR1 SGHNT, CDR2 YYREEE (reference sequence). CDR3 nucleotide sequence: TGTGCCAGCAGTGGGGACAGGGCCGGCCCTGAAGCTTTCTTT. Its translation: CASSGDRAGPEAFF.

The rearrangement links TRBV4-3 to TRBJ2-7; a possible D gene is TRBD2 (5 bases). Per the germline V gene, CDR1 is LGHNA and CDR2 is YSLEER. Trimming removed 1 base from V and 5 bases from J, with 9 bases in between. This CDR3 has 13 residues. The CDR3 region has the DNA TGCGCCAGCAGCCAAGGGGGAGAAGACGAGCAGTACTTC. Protein sequence: CASSQGGEDEQYF.

This clone was counted between two and nine times. The gene calls are TRBV19 and TRBJ1-1, with 8 positions matching TRBD1. Germline lookup yields CDR1 LNHDA and CDR2 SQIVND (reference sequence). The CDR3 spans 12 residues. V dropped 6 bases and J dropped 6; count of bases not matched to a gene: 3. This chain's CDR3 is CASRRTGSEAFF. The CDR3, as DNA: TGTGCCAGTAGACGGACAGGGTCTGAAGCTTTCTTT.

The chain joins TRBV9 to TRBJ2-1; TRBD2 matches at 9 bases. The CDR3 contains 15 residues. Per the germline V gene, CDR1 is SGDLS and CDR2 is YYNGEE. With V trimmed by 4 bases and J by 0 bases, 2 bases remained unmatched. The CDR3 is CASSPSGASYNEQFF. The CDR3 DNA follows: TGTGCCAGCAGCCCTAGCGGGGCCTCCTACAATGAGCAGTTCTTC.

This clone occurred once. The genes are TRBV27 and TRBJ2-2; D is uncertain. V lost 6 bases to trimming and J lost 2 bases, with 4 bases between them. Looked up from germline, CDR1 is MNHEY and CDR2 is SMNVEV (reference sequence). This CDR3 region has 12 residues. As DNA, the CDR3 is TGTGCCAGCAGCCTTAACACCGGGGAGCTGTTTTTT. Its translation: CASSLNTGELFF.

The chain uses TRBV19 and TRBJ2-7; D perhaps matches TRBD2 (6 bases). CDR3 length: 15 amino acids. Germline V gene sequence: CDR1 LNHDA, CDR2 SQIVND (reference sequence). Trimming stripped 7 bases from V and 2 bases from J, with 18 bases between. The CDR3 DNA reads as TGTGCCAGTAAGGGTGGGGCCGGGAGACCCTACGAGCAGTACTTC. Its translation: CASKGGAGRPYEQYF.

This chain uses TRBV28 with TRBJ2-1, with a tentative D call TRBD2 (5 bases). Trimming took off 5 bases at V and 4 bases at J, with 18 bases between the two ends. CDR3 length: 16 amino acids. Germline V gives CDR1 MDHEN, CDR2 SYDVKM. The CDR3 protein is CASSPRTGQHYNEQFF. CDR3 DNA: TGTGCCAGCAGTCCCCGGACTGGGCAACATTACAATGAGCAGTTCTTC.

This clone is a singleton in its sample. V is TRBV7-9 and J is TRBJ2-7; 15 nucleotides match TRBD2. The CDR3 extends over 16 amino acids. The germline CDR1 and CDR2 sequences are SEHNR and FQNEAQ (reference sequence). Trimming removed 5 bases from V and 6 bases from J; junction bases left unmatched: 8. The CDR3 DNA reads as TGTGCCAGCAGCCCGGGGACTAGCGGGAGGCTGGGCGAGCAGTACTTC. Translated: CASSPGTSGRLGEQYF.

For this clone: The junction departs from germline at one end; a sequencing error may be responsible. This chain joins TRBV6-1 and TRBJ2-3; 7 nucleotides align to TRBD2. The CDR3 is 11 residues long. Germline CDR1 is MNHNS and CDR2 is SASEGT. Here the CDR3 DNA reads TGTGCCAGCAGCCACGGGGGGACGTCCTTCTTT. It translates to CASSHGGTSFF.

The rearrangement joins TRBV6-4 to TRBJ2-2; 7 nucleotides agree with TRBD2. Germline V gene lookup returns CDR1 MRHNA and CDR2 SNTAGT. J lost 4 bases, V lost 4 bases, and 12 bases had no gene match. This CDR3 has 17 residues. The CDR3 bases are TGTGCCAGCAGTGCTAACCAGGCTAGCGGAATCACCGGGGAGCTGTTTTTT. Translation: CASSANQASGITGELFF.

The chain carries TRBV19 and TRBJ2-2, with TRBD2 matching over 12 bases. V was pared by 0 bases and J by 1 base, with 3 bases of the junction left unmatched. The CDR3 is 18 residues long. From germline, CDR1 is LNHDA and CDR2 SQIVND (reference sequence). The CDR3 sequence is CASSIDVTSGRNTGELFF. The CDR3 DNA is TGTGCCAGTAGTATAGACGTGACTAGCGGGAGGAACACCGGGGAGCTGTTTTTT.

V gene TRBV4-1 combines with J gene TRBJ1-5, with D maybe TRBD1 (6 bases). The CDR3 spans 17 residues. Trimming stripped 4 bases from V and 1 base from J, with 17 bases between. The germline CDR1 and CDR2 sequences are MGHRA and YSYEKL. The CDR3 nucleotides are TGCGCCAGCAGCCCTGCTAATACAGGGAAGAGCAATCAGCCCCAGCATTTT. This gives the protein CASSPANTGKSNQPQHF.

The count of this clone is one. The chain uses TRBV6-1 and TRBJ2-1; 8 bases agree with TRBD2. The CDR3 contains 17 residues. Germline assignment: CDR1 MNHNS and CDR2 SASEGT. J lost 7 bases, V lost 3 bases, and 14 bases had no gene match. The CDR3 sequence: CASSDPVGVGGGNEQFF. CDR3 in DNA: TGTGCCAGCAGTGACCCCGTCGGTGTCGGGGGGGGGAATGAGCAGTTCTTC.

V gene TRBV5-4 combines with J gene TRBJ1-2; TRBD1 agrees at 9 bases. Trimming at V came to 5 bases and at J to 6 bases, leaving 2 bases not matched to a gene. This CDR3 contains 12 residues. Germline CDR1 and CDR2: SGHNT and YYREEE (reference sequence). In DNA form, the CDR3 reads TGTGCCAGCAGATGGGACAGGGATGGCTACACCTTC. This translates into CASRWDRDGYTF.

This rearrangement joins TRBV5-6 to TRBJ1-2; D ambiguous. CDR1 and CDR2 (germline): SGHDT, YYEEEE. Trimming removed 2 bases from V and 6 bases from J, with 11 bases in between. This CDR3 has 13 amino acids. The DNA of the CDR3 is TGTGCCAGCAGCTTTCTAGGCTTTGATGGCTACACCTTC. Translating it yields CASSFLGFDGYTF.

The J gene is TRBJ2-4, the V gene TRBV19, with D possibly being TRBD2 (7 bases). Germline-derived CDR1 and CDR2 are LNHDA and SQIVND (reference sequence). Trimming shortened V by 0 bases and J by 9 bases, and 15 bases separated the two germline ends. The CDR3 sequence is 15 residues long. The CDR3 is CASSIDLGGDVIQYF. The CDR3 DNA is TGTGCCAGTAGTATAGATTTAGGGGGGGATGTCATTCAGTACTTC.

This clone was observed once. The CDR3 DNA reads TGTGCCAGTGAGGGAGTGAACACCGGGGAGCTGTTTTTT. Translation: CASEGVNTGELFF. The V call is TRBV19, the J call TRBJ2-2, with a possible D match to TRBD2 (5 bases). This CDR3 is built from 13 residues. Germline V gene data show CDR1 as LNHDA and CDR2 as SQIVND (reference sequence). Trimming removed 8 bases from V and 1 base from J, with 8 bases in between. Complete variable domain (other parts from reference TRBV19 and TRBJ2-2): DGGITQSPKYLFRKEGQNVTLSCEQNLNHDAMYWYRQDPGQGLRLIYYSQIVNDFQKGDIAEGYSVSREKKESFPLTVTSAQKNPTAFYLCASEGVNTGELFFGEGSRLTVL.

The genes are TRBV10-3 and TRBJ2-5; TRBD2 matches at 14 bases. The germline gives CDR1 ENHRY, CDR2 SYGVKD. The CDR3 loop spans 16 amino acids. V lost 2 bases, J lost 4 bases, and 3 bases stayed unmatched. CDR3 bases: TGTGCCATCAGTGAGGTGGGACTAGCGGGAGTAGAGACCCAGTACTTC. Translating gives CAISEVGLAGVETQYF.

This sequence joins TRBV7-3 and TRBJ2-2, with D possibly matching TRBD2 (6 bases). V lost 6 bases to trimming and J lost 7 bases, with 12 bases between them. Germline V CDR1 and CDR2: SGHTA, FQGTGA. The CDR3 contains 13 residues. The CDR3 loop reads CASSLGTGGELFF. DNA of the CDR3: TGTGCCAGCAGTTTAGGGACTGGCGGGGAGCTGTTTTTT.

The chain links TRBV28 to TRBJ2-7, with 12 bases fitting TRBD2. V trimming: 2 bases; J trimming: 1 base; junction bases outside the gene matches: 6. Germline CDR1 and CDR2: MDHEN and SYDVKM. The CDR3 has 17 residues. CDR3 DNA sequence: TGTGCCAGCAGTTTAGTCGGGACTAGCGGGCGGTCCTACGAGCAGTACTTC. It specifies CASSLVGTSGRSYEQYF.

The chain couples TRBV27 to TRBJ2-7, with D possibly being TRBD2 (8 bases). This CDR3 has 15 residues. The germline CDR1 and CDR2 sequences are MNHEY and SMNVEV (reference sequence). Trimming removed 2 bases from V and 9 bases from J, with 20 bases in between. The CDR3 region is CASSLAGLGGRGQYF. In DNA, the CDR3 is TGTGCCAGCAGTTTAGCGGGACTAGGGGGCAGGGGGCAGTACTTC.

The chain joins TRBV18 to TRBJ1-1; D is unresolved. The ends were cut back, 2 bases at V and 6 bases at J, with 13 bases in the middle. This CDR3 is built from 14 residues. CDR1 and CDR2 (germline): KGHSH, LQKENI. CDR3 bases: TGTGCCAGCTCACCATCCAAGAAGGGAGCTGAAGCTTTCTTT. Residues: CASSPSKKGAEAFF.

This chain connects TRBV14 to TRBJ2-5, with 8 bases fitting TRBD2. V dropped 2 bases and J dropped 1; count of bases not matched to a gene: 9. Per the germline V gene, CDR1 is SGHDN and CDR2 is FVKESK. The CDR3 extends over 17 amino acids. The CDR3 nucleotides are TGTGCCAGCAGCCAACAGGCCGGACTAGCAAGCCAAGAGACCCAGTACTTC. It yields the protein CASSQQAGLASQETQYF. The full variable domain, in which reference TRBV14 and TRBJ2-5 provide the parts outside the CDR3, is EAGVTQFPSHSVIEKGQTVTLRCDPISGHDNLYWYRRVMGKEIKFLLHFVKESKQDESGMPNNRFLAERTGGTYSTLKVQPAELEDSGVYFCASSQQAGLASQETQYFGPGTRLLVL.

Of note for this clone: The same CDR3 arises from other DNA sequences in this sample as well. This rearrangement joins TRBV7-3 to TRBJ2-2, with D hard to call. Germline loops: CDR1 SGHTA, CDR2 FQGTGA. The CDR3 is 14 amino acids. V was clipped by 3 bases and J by 2 bases, with 7 bases between them. The CDR3 DNA is TGTGCCAGCAGCTTGGGCCTTAACACCGGGGAGCTGTTTTTT. Amino acids: CASSLGLNTGELFF.

Only one count was recorded for this clone. The V and J genes are TRBV30 and TRBJ2-1; 8 nucleotides align to TRBD2. The length of the CDR3 is 13 residues. Germline V gene lookup returns CDR1 GTSNPN and CDR2 SVGIG (reference sequence). V was pared by 7 bases and J by 5 bases, with 7 bases of the junction left unmatched. CDR3 sequence: CASLVGGDNEQFF. In nucleotides, the CDR3 is TGTGCCTCACTAGTCGGGGGGGACAATGAGCAGTTCTTC.